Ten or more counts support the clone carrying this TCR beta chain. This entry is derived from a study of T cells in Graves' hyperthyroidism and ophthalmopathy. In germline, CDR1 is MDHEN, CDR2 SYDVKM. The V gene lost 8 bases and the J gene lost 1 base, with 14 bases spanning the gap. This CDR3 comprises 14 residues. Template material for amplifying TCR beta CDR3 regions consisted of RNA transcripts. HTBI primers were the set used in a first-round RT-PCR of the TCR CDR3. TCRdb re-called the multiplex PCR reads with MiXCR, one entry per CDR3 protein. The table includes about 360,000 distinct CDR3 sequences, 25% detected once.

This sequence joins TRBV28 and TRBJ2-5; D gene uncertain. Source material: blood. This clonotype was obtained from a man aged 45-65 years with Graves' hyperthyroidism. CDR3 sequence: CASLGDRVQETQYF. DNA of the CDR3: TGTGCCAGCCTTGGGGATCGGGTCCAAGAGACCCAGTACTTC.